This T cell receptor beta chain was sequenced in a study of CD8 T cells in Susac syndrome. The RNA, roughly 0.5 to 1 ug, was put through reverse transcription using random hexamers. With immunoSEQ multiplex PCR, TCR beta CDR3 was amplified across 54 Vbeta and 13 Jbeta. TCRdb fed the immunoSEQ multiplex PCR reads into MiXCR, producing one record per CDR3 protein. This sample carries about 300,000 distinct CDR3 sequences, 85% of them seen once, and the ten largest clones take 0.2% to 0.25%. J gave up 6 bases and V 3 bases, and 7 bases lay outside the gene matches. Germline V gene lookup returns CDR1 SGHRS and CDR2 YFSETQ. This CDR3 region has 15 residues.

Sequencing was performed on CD8+ T cells from PBMCs. This sequence joins TRBV5-1 and TRBJ2-7; 12 nucleotides agree with TRBD2. This clonotype was sampled from a human donor with multiple sclerosis. CDR3 bases: TGCGCCAGCAGCTGGACTAGCGGGGAGCACCCCGAGCAGTACTTC. It yields the protein CASSWTSGEHPEQYF. Supplemented by reference TRBV5-1 and TRBJ2-7, the full variable domain reads KAGVTQTPRYLIKTRGQQVTLSCSPISGHRSVSWYQQTPGQGLQFLFEYFSETQRNKGNFPGRFSGRQFSNSRSEMNVSTLELGDSALYLCASSWTSGEHPEQYFGPGTRLTVT.